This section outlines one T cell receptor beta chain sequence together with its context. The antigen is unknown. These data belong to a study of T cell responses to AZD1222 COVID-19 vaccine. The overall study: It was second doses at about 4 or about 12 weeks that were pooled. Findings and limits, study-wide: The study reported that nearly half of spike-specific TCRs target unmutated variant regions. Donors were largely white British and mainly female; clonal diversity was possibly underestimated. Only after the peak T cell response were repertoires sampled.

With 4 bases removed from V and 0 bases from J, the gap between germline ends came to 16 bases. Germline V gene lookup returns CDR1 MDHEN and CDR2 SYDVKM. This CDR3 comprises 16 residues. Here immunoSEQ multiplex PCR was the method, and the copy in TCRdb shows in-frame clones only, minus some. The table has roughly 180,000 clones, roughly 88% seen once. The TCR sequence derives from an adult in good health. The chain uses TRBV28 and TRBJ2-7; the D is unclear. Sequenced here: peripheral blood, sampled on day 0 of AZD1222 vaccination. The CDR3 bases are TGTGCCAGCAGTTCCCCCAACAGCTTCGTCTCCTACGAGCAGTACTTC. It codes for CASSSPNSFVSYEQYF.